Reported below is one T cell receptor beta chain. What it recognizes is unknown. Since a much larger clone is just one base distant, this may be a read error. RNA transcripts provided the source from which TCR beta CDR3 regions were amplified. A first-round RT-PCR of the TCR CDR3 used the HTBI primer set. TCRdb ran MiXCR on the multiplex PCR reads and lists one entry per CDR3 protein. The data hold some 600,000 distinct CDR3 sequences, with approximately 15% observed a single time. CDR3 length: 17 amino acids. Germline V CDR1 and CDR2: DFQATT, SNEGSKA (reference sequence). On the basis of clinical symptoms, serum thyroxine and TRAb, thyroid ultrasound and orbital computed tomography, diagnoses were made. It was at first hyperthyroidism diagnosis, before any ophthalmopathy symptoms, that the blood sample was taken. Extraction of PBMCs used roughly 9.6 ml of fresh peripheral blood. This specimen belongs to a study of T cells in Graves' hyperthyroidism and ophthalmopathy.

General study results and limits: Appearing also in blood were most of the thyroid clonotypes expanded above 0.001.

The sequenced sample was blood. The chain combines TRBV20-1 with TRBJ2-5; weak D call: TRBD2 (5 bases). The sequence was obtained from a young woman with Graves' hyperthyroidism that later progressed to Graves' ophthalmopathy. CDR3: CSAPSRGRGIMEETHYF. The CDR3 DNA reads TGCAGTGCTCCCAGTCGTGGTAGAGGGATAATGGAAGAGACCCACTACTTC.